This entry lists 24 T cell receptor beta chains sequenced from one sample in a study of blood T cell repertoires in COVID-19. Only in-frame clones appear in the TCRdb table, and some are missing; sequencing was by immunoSEQ multiplex PCR. Of about 200,000 clones in the sample, roughly nine tenths are singletons; the top ten hold 0.6% to 0.9%. Specimen: peripheral blood. These receptors were obtained from a woman in her seventies with acute or convalescent COVID-19.

This clone was detected only a few times. The gene calls are TRBV6-5 and TRBJ1-1; the match to TRBD1 covers 8 bases. Germline trimming cut 7 bases from V and 6 bases from J; bases unmatched to any gene: 13. Germline CDR1 is MNHEY and CDR2 is SVGAGI. This CDR3 is built from 15 residues. The CDR3: CASKSRGRGGAEAFF. CDR3 DNA sequence: TGTGCCAGCAAATCCAGGGGGCGCGGTGGCGCTGAAGCTTTCTTT.

V usage is TRBV29-1 and J usage is TRBJ2-5, with 8 bases identical to TRBD1. The CDR3 has 13 residues. The germline CDR1 and CDR2 sequences are SQVTM and ANQGSEA. With 7 bases clipped from V and 1 base from J, the junction kept 5 bases outside the gene matches. CDR3 residues: CSARDRLQETQYF. The CDR3 DNA sequence: TGCAGCGCTAGGGACAGGCTCCAAGAGACCCAGTACTTC.

This rearrangement joins TRBV7-6 to TRBJ1-5; D not certain. The V end was cut by 1 base, the J end by 6 bases, with 10 bases between. The CDR3 contains 14 residues. Germline CDR1 and CDR2: SGHVS and FNYEAQ. In DNA form, the CDR3 reads TGTGCCAGCAGCTTAGGCCCCACGGGTCAGCCCCAGCATTTT. Protein sequence: CASSLGPTGQPQHF. The whole variable domain, remainder taken from reference TRBV7-6 and TRBJ1-5, is GAGVSQSPRYKVTKRGQDVALRCDPISGHVSLYWYRQALGQGPEFLTYFNYEAQQDKSGLPNDRFSAERPEGSISTLTIQRTEQRDSAMYRCASSLGPTGQPQHFGDGTRLSIL.

V usage is TRBV25-1 and J usage is TRBJ2-1; 11 positions match TRBD1. Losses at the gene ends were 1 base for V and 9 bases for J; bases not matched to a gene: 8. CDR1 MGHDK and CDR2 SYGVNS come from the germline V gene. This CDR3 has 16 residues. The CDR3 region is CASSELRTGGYSEQFF. The DNA for the CDR3 is TGTGCCAGCAGTGAATTGCGGACAGGGGGCTACTCTGAGCAGTTCTTC.

V and J are TRBV5-4 and TRBJ2-5, with TRBD1 identical over 8 bases. CDR1 is SGHNT and CDR2 is YYREEE in the germline V gene (reference sequence). This CDR3 region has 18 residues. V shed 4 bases and J 1 base; nucleotides not matched to a gene: 15. The CDR3 sequence is CASSPGQGRVGGQETQYF. The CDR3 nucleotides are TGTGCCAGCAGCCCCGGACAGGGAAGGGTCGGGGGCCAAGAGACCCAGTACTTC.

The chain joins TRBV2 to TRBJ1-2; D is possibly TRBD1 (5 bases). The germline V gene encodes CDR1 SNHLY and CDR2 FYNNEI. The CDR3 extends over 15 amino acids. V was cut by 5 bases and J by 5 bases, with 18 bases left in between. CDR3 coding DNA: TGTGCCAGCAGTCAGAACTTGGGGGGGACTTATGGCTACACCTTC. Its translation: CASSQNLGGTYGYTF.

The chain links TRBV5-1 to TRBJ2-2; tentatively, D is TRBD1 (5 bases). The CDR3 totals 15 residues. The V gene lost 7 bases and the J gene lost 0 bases, with 13 bases spanning the gap. Germline-derived CDR1 and CDR2 are SGHRS and YFSETQ. The CDR3 reads CASYVGAANTGELFF. The CDR3 coding sequence is TGCGCCAGCTACGTTGGGGCGGCGAACACCGGGGAGCTGTTTTTT.

V and J are TRBV10-3 and TRBJ2-3, with D perhaps matching TRBD2 (7 bases). The germline gives CDR1 ENHRY, CDR2 SYGVKD. The CDR3 is 14 residues long. With 7 bases removed from V and 0 bases from J, the gap between germline ends came to 11 bases. CDR3 DNA sequence: TGTGCCATCAAGGGGGGGCGCAGCACAGATACGCAGTATTTT. It encodes CAIKGGRSTDTQYF.

J is TRBJ2-7 and V is TRBV5-1; 11 positions match TRBD2. Germline assignment: CDR1 SGHRS and CDR2 YFSETQ. V lost 0 bases and J lost 3; bases outside the gene matches: 2. The CDR3 spans 15 residues. CDR3 amino acids: CASSLDGTSGYEQYF. The CDR3 DNA is TGCGCCAGCAGCTTGGACGGGACTAGCGGCTACGAGCAGTACTTC.

The V and J genes are TRBV19 and TRBJ2-5; 8 nucleotides match TRBD2. Germline CDR1 is LNHDA and CDR2 is SQIVND (reference sequence). The V and J ends lost 4 bases and 4 bases, in that order; junction bases with no gene match: 5. The CDR3 is made up of 14 amino acids. DNA for the CDR3: TGTGCCAGTAGTACCGGGACTAGTGTAGAGACCCAGTACTTC. Translation: CASSTGTSVETQYF.

The chain combines TRBV6-1 with TRBJ1-5; TRBD1 might be the D (6 bases). Germline V lookup: CDR1 MNHNS, CDR2 SASEGT. The V gene lost 2 bases and the J gene lost 3 bases, with 11 bases spanning the gap. This CDR3 contains 15 residues. This CDR3 is CASSEWGHTNQPQHF. In DNA, the CDR3 is TGTGCCAGCAGTGAATGGGGACACACCAATCAGCCCCAGCATTTT.

This clone was seen a single time. V gene TRBV19 combines with J gene TRBJ2-7, with D perhaps TRBD1 (5 bases). The CDR3 has 12 amino acids. V dropped 2 bases and J dropped 5 bases, with 7 bases sitting between them. Germline-derived CDR1 and CDR2 are LNHDA and SQIVND (reference sequence). In DNA, the CDR3 is TGTGCCAGTAGTATAAAGGACAACGAGCAGTACTTC. Encoded protein: CASSIKDNEQYF.

This clone appeared once. The chain employs TRBV5-1 and TRBJ2-6; TRBD2 matches at 9 bases. CDR1 and CDR2 (germline): SGHRS, YFSETQ. The CDR3 is 16 amino acids. With V trimmed by 2 bases and J by 4 bases, 4 bases remained unmatched. The CDR3 region has the DNA TGCGCCAGCAGCTTTGAGCGGGAGGCCGGGGCCAACGTCCTGACTTTC. It yields the protein CASSFEREAGANVLTF.

The J gene is TRBJ2-7, the V gene TRBV27, with 7 bases matching TRBD1. Germline CDR1 is MNHEY and CDR2 is SMNVEV (reference sequence). V shed 2 bases and J 0 bases; nucleotides not matched to a gene: 4. The CDR3 contains 15 residues. CDR3 amino acids: CASSLMTGSSYEQYF. In DNA form, the CDR3 reads TGTGCCAGCAGTTTAATGACAGGGAGCTCCTACGAGCAGTACTTC.

The chain employs TRBV19 and TRBJ2-1; 8 positions agree with TRBD2. The V segment lost 7 bases and the J segment 0 bases; nucleotides outside the gene matches: 5. CDR1 is LNHDA and CDR2 is SQIVND in the germline V gene (reference sequence). The CDR3 runs 15 residues. Here the CDR3 reads CASKWAGGSYNEQFF. The DNA for the CDR3 is TGTGCCAGTAAGTGGGCGGGAGGCTCCTACAATGAGCAGTTCTTC. The entire variable domain, with the rest obtained from reference TRBV19 and TRBJ2-1, is as follows: DGGITQSPKYLFRKEGQNVTLSCEQNLNHDAMYWYRQDPGQGLRLIYYSQIVNDFQKGDIAEGYSVSREKKESFPLTVTSAQKNPTAFYLCASKWAGGSYNEQFFGPGTRLTVL.

This chain links TRBV18 with TRBJ2-1; TRBD2 matches 9 bases. Unmatched junction bases numbered 4, after V lost 2 bases and J lost 8 bases. The CDR3 sequence is 14 residues long. Germline-derived CDR1 and CDR2 are KGHSH and LQKENI. CDR3 bases: TGTGCCAGCTCACCAGGCGGGGGGGCGCATGAGCAGTTCTTC. Encoded protein: CASSPGGGAHEQFF.

V gene TRBV7-9 combines with J gene TRBJ2-1; 14 nucleotides line up with TRBD2. This CDR3 is built from 13 residues. The junction had 3 bases not matched to a gene; V was cut back by 9 bases and J by 8 bases. Germline lookup yields CDR1 SEHNR and CDR2 FQNEAQ (reference sequence). CDR3 DNA: TGTGCCAGTCGACTAGCGGGAGGGGATGAGCAGTTCTTC. This sequence encodes CASRLAGGDEQFF.

The count of this clone is one. V is TRBV7-2 and J is TRBJ2-5; D uncertain. Germline V gene sequence: CDR1 SGHTA, CDR2 FQGNSA. CDR3 length equals 12 residues. The V end was cut by 5 bases, the J end by 5 bases, with 9 bases between. For the CDR3, the DNA is TGTGCCAGCAGCCGTATGAGGGAGACCCAGTACTTC. It codes for CASSRMRETQYF.

Details on this clone: A junction end diverges from the germline sequence, so it may reflect a read error. The V gene is TRBV7-7, the J gene TRBJ1-3; weak D call: TRBD1 (6 bases). Germline CDR1 is SSHAT and CDR2 is FNYEAQ (reference sequence). The CDR3 covers 15 residues. The CDR3 protein is CASSLTSGVGNTIYF. In DNA form, the CDR3 reads TGTGCTAGCAGCTTAACGTCAGGGGTAGGAAACACCATATATTTT.

The V and J genes are TRBV7-9 and TRBJ1-2; D may be TRBD1 (5 bases). Germline-derived CDR1 and CDR2 are SEHNR and FQNEAQ (reference sequence). CDR3 size: 12 residues. Trimming left V 4 bases short and J 4 bases short, with 7 bases between. CDR3 nucleotide sequence: TGTGCCAGCAGCTCCGACAGCTATGGCTACACCTTC. It encodes CASSSDSYGYTF.

The J gene is TRBJ1-1, the V gene TRBV7-9; 8 bases line up with TRBD1. V shed 4 bases and J 12 bases; nucleotides not matched to a gene: 7. Germline CDR1 is SEHNR and CDR2 is FQNEAQ (reference sequence). The CDR3 sequence is 12 residues long. The CDR3 loop is CASSSEDRAPFF. CDR3 coding DNA: TGTGCCAGCAGCTCGGAGGACAGGGCGCCTTTCTTT.

The CDR3 protein is CASSGEQGLGYNSPLHF. CDR3 in DNA: TGCGCCAGCAGCGGAGAACAGGGTTTGGGCTATAATTCACCCCTCCACTTT. The rearrangement joins TRBV5-1 to TRBJ1-6; perhaps TRBD1 as D (6 bases). With 4 bases removed from V and 3 bases from J, the gap between germline ends came to 17 bases. The CDR3 runs to 17 residues. The V gene's germline CDR1 is SGHRS and CDR2 YFSETQ.

This rearrangement joins TRBV18 to TRBJ1-6; 8 positions match TRBD1. There are 14 residues in the CDR3. Germline lookup yields CDR1 KGHSH and CDR2 LQKENI. The J segment lost 8 bases and the V segment lost 6 bases, leaving 6 bases of the junction unmatched. CDR3: CASSPKQGDSPLHF. As DNA, the CDR3 is TGTGCCAGCTCGCCAAAACAGGGGGATTCACCCCTCCACTTT. The whole variable domain, remainder taken from reference TRBV18 and TRBJ1-6, is NAGVMQNPRHLVRRRGQEARLRCSPMKGHSHVYWYRQLPEEGLKFMVYLQKENIIDESGMPKERFSAEFPKEGPSILRIQQVVRGDSAAYFCASSPKQGDSPLHFGNGTRLTVT.

The chain links TRBV7-8 to TRBJ2-7; 9 nucleotides line up with TRBD2. The CDR3 loop spans 17 amino acids. Germline assignment: CDR1 SGHVS and CDR2 FQNEAQ. V lost 2 bases and J lost 4; bases outside the gene matches: 12. The CDR3 DNA reads TGTGCCAGCAGCTTAATTTCTCGTAGCGGGAGTGCGTACGAGCAGTACTTC. This gives the protein CASSLISRSGSAYEQYF.